This T cell receptor beta chain was found in a study of blood T cell repertoires in COVID-19. As processed by the authors: Reference gene primers were amplified, and this amplification served to estimate nucleated cell counts. Produced via immunoSEQ multiplex PCR; TCRdb's table is partial and in-frame only. V, J and clone size derive from that table, while D and trimming were established from the DNA sequence. The table includes about 38,000 clones, around nine tenths detected once. The sample holds a few counts of this clone. Germline V gene lookup returns CDR1 SGHAT and CDR2 FQDESV (reference sequence). V dropped 7 bases and J dropped 0; count of bases not matched to a gene: 7. The CDR3 spans 15 residues.

The receptor was derived from a man between 60 and 70 years old with COVID-19, enrolled during active disease. Sequenced input: peripheral blood. This chain connects TRBV11-1 to TRBJ2-3, with 7 bases that match TRBD1. The CDR3 is CASTGSDRSTDTQYF. The CDR3 DNA sequence: TGTGCCAGCACCGGTTCGGACAGGAGCACAGATACGCAGTATTTT.